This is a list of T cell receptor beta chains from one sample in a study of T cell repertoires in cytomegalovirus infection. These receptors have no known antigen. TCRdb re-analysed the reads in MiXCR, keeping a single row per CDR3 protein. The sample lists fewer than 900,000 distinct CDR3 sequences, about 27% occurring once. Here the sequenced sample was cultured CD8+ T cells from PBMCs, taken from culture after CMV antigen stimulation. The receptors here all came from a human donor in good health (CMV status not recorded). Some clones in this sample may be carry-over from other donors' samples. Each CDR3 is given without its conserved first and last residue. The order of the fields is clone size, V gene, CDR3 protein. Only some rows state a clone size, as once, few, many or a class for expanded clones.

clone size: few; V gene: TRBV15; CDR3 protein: ATSRPRTSGGPNTDTQY
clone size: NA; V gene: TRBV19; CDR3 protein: ASSIDLYLNTEAF
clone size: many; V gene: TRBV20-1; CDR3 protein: SAPGQGTGNTIY
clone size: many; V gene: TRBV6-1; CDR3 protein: ASPAGGGIYGYT
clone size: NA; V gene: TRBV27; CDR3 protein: ASKGGGGGNQPQH
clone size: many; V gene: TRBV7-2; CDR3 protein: ASSDVMTGGLNSPLH
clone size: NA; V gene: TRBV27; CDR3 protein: ASSLVLGGTSGVMEQF
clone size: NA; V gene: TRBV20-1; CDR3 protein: SATTQGRETQY
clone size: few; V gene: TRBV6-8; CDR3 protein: AITGGEKLF
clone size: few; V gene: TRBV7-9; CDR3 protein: ASSIAIAGETQY
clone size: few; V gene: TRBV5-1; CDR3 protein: ASRDGGEHYGYT
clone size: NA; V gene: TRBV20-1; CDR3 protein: SARAVDSYNEQF
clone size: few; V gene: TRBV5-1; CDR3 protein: ASSLAGGRENEQF
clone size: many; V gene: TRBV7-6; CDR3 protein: ASSLVVTGRSQETQY
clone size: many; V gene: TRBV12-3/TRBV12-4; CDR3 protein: ASSQGTNQPQH
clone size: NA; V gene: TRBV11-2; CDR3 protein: ASSPPWWEVIDTQY
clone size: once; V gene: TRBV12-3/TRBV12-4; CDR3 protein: ASSWGAAGELF
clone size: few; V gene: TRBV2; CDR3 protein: ASSPDRREQY
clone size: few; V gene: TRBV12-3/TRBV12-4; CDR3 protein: ASSATGGSWNTEAF
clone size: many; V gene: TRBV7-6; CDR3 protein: ASSFERAQGSTDTQY
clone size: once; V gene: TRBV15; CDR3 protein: ATSRDRVETNEKLF
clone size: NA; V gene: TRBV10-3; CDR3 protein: AIRTTVPGTSSREQY
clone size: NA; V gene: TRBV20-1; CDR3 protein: SARVGSGTGEFNQPQH
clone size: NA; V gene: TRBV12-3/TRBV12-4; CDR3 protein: ASSSQGIGEQY
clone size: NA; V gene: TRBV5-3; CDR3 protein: ASSPWQGALNSPLH
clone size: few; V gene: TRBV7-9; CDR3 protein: ASSPPTSGVKQTQY
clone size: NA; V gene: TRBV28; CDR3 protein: ASSSYGFLYNEQF
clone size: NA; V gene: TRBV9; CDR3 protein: ASSVPRQQGDTQY
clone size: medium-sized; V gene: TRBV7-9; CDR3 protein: ASSSYYNEQF
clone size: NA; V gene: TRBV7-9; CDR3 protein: ASSPGLAPLH
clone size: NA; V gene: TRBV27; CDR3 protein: ASSLSGRTGGSPLH
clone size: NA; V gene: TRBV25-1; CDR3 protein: ASSELVGREKLF
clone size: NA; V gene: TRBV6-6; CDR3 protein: ASSFTGTSATNEKLF
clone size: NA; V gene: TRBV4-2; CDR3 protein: ASSRGQGEYSNQPQH
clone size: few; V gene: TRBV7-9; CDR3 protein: ASSFGTAHASTDTQY
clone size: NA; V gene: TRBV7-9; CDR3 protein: ASSFSPPDRVY
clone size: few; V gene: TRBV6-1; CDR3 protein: ASSDGGLRPQH
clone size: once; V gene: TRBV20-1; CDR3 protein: SAHGQASTDTQY
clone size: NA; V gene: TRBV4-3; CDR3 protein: ASSQDQGQTNSPLH
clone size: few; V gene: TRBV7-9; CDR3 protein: ASSPDTGMNTEAF
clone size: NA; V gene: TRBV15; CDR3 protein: ATSRDRANEQF
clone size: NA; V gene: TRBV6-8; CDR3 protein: ASSYSRTYGYT
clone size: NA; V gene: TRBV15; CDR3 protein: ATSEGPSSYNEQF
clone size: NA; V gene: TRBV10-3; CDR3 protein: AISESGQVGAF
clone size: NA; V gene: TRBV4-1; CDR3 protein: ASSQEWDSTYEQY
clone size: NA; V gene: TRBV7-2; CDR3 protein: ASSLNRDIQPQH
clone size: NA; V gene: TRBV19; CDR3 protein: ASTLQIGTYNEQF
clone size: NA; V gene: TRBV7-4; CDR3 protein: ASSFEGPLEELF
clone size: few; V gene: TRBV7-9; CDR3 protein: ASSKGDSSNQPQH
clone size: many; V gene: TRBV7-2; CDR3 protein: ASSQPLQPGPNSGANVLT
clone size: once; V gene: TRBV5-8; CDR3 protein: ASSPNPPGGDYEQY
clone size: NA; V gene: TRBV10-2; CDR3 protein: ASSESRGGAGEQF
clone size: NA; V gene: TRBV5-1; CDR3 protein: ASSLFWQGSQETQY
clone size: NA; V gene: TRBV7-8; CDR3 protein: ASSLGSGGAGGELF
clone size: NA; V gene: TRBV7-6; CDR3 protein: ASSLGIAGYEQY
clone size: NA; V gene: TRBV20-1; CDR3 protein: SARDPEGLDLRYEQF
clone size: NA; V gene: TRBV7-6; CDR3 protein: ASSPQGNTQY